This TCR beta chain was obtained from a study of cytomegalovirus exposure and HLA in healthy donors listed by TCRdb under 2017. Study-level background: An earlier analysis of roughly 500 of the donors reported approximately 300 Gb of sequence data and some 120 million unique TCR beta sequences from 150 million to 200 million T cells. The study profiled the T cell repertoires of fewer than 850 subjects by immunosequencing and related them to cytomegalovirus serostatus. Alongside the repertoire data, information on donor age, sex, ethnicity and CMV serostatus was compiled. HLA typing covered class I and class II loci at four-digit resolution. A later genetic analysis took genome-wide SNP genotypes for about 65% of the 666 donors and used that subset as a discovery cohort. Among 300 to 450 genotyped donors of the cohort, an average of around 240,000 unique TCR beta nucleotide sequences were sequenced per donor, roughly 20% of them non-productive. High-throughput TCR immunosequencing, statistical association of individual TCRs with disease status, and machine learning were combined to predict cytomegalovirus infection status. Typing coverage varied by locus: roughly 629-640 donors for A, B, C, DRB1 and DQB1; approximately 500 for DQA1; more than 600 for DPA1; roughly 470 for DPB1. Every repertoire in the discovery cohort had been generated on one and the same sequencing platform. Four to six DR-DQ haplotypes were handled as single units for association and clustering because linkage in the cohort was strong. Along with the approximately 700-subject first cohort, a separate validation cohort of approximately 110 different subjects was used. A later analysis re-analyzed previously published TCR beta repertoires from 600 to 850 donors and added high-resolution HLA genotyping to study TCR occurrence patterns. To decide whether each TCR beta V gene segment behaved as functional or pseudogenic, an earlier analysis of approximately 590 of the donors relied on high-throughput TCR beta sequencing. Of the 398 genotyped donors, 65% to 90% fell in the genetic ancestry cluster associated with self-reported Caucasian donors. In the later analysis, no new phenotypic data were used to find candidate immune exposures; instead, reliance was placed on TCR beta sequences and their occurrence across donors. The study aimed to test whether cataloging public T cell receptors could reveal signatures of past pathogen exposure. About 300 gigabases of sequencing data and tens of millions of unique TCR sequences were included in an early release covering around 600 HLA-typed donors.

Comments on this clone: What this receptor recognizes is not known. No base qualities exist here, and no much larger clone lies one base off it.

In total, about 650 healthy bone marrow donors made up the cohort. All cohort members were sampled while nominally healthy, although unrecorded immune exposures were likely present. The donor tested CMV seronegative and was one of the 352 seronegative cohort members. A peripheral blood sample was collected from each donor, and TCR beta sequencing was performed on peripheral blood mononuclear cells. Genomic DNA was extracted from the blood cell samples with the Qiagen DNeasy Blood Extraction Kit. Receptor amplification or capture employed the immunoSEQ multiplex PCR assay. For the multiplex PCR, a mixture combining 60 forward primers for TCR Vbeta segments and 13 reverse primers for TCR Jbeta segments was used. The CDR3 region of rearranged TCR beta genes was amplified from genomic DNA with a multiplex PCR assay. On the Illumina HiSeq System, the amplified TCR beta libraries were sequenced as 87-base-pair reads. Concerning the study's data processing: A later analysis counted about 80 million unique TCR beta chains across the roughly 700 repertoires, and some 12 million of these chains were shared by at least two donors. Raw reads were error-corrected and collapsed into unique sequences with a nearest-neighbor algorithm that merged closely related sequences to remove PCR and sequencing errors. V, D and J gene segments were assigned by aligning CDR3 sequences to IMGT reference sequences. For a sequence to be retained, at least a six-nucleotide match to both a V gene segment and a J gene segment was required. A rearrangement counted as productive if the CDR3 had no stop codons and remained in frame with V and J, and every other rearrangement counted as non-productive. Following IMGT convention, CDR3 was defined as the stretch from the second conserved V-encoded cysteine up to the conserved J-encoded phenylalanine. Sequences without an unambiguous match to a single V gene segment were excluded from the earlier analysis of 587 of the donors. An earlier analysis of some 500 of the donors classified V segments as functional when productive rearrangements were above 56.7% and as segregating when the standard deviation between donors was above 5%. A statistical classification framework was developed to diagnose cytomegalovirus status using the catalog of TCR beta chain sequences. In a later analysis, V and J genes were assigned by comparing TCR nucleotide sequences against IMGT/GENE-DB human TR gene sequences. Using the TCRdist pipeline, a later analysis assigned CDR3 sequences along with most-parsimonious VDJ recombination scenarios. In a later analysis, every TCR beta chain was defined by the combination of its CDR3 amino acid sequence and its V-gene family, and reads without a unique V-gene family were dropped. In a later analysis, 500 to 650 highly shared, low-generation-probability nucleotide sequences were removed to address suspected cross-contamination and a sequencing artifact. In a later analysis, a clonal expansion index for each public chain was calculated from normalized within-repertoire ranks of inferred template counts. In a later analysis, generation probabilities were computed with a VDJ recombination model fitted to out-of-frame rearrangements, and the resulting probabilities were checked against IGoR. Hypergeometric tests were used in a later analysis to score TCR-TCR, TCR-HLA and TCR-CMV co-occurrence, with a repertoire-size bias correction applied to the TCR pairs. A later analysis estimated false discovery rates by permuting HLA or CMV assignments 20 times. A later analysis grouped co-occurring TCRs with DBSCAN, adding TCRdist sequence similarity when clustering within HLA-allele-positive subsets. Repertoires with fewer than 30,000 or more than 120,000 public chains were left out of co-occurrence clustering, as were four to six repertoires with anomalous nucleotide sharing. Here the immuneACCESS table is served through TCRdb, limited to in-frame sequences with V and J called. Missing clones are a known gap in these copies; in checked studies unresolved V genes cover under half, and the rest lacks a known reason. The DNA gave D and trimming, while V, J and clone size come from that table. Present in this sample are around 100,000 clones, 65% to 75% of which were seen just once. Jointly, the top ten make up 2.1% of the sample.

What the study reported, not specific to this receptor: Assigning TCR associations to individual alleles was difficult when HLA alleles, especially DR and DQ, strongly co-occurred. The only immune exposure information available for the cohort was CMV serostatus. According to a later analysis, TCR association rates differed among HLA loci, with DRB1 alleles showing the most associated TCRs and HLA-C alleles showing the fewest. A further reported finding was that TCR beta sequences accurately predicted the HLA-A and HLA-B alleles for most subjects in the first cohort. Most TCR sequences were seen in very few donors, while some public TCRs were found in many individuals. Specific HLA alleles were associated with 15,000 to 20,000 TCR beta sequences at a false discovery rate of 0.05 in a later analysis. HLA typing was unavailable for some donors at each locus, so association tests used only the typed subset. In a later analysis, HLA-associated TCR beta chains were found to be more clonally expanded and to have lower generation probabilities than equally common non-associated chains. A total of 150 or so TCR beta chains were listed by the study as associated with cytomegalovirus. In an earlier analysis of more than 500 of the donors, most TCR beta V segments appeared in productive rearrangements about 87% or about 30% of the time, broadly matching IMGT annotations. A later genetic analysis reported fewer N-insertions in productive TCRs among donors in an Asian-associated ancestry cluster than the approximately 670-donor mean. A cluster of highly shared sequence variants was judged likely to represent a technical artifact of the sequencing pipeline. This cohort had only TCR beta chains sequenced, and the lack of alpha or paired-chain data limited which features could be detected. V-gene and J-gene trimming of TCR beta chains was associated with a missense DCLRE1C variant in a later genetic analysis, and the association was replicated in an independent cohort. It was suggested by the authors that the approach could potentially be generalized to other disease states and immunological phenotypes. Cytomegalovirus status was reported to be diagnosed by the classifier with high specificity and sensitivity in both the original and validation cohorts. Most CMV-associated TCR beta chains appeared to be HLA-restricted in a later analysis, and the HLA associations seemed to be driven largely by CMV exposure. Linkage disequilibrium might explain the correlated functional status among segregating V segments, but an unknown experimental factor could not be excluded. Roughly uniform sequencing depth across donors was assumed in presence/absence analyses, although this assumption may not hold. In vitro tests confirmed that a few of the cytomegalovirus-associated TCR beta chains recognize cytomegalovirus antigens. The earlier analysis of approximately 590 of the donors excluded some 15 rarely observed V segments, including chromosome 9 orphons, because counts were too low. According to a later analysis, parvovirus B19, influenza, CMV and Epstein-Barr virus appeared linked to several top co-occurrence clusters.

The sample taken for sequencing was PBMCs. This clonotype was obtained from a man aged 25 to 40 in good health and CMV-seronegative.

CDR3 sequence: CASSQETGSEAFF. The sequence in DNA is TGCGCCAGCAGCCAAGAGACAGGATCTGAAGCTTTCTTT. The receptor chain draws on TRBV4-3 and TRBJ1-1; TRBD1 is possibly the D segment (6 matching bases). The germline V gene provides CDR1 LGHNA and CDR2 YSLEER. Trimming takes 0 bases from V and 6 bases from J, and the germline ends sit 8 bases apart. The CDR3 holds 13 amino acids from the cysteine to the phenylalanine. The entry retains the CDR3 DNA only, 39 bases that are in frame from base 1.